This T cell receptor beta chain stems from a study of blood T cell repertoires in COVID-19. For the study at large: Acute and convalescent COVID-19 specimens originated in the United States, Italy and Spain. T cells, B-cell-depleted T cells, or PBMCs supplied cDNA or gDNA.

V shed 6 bases and J 7 bases; nucleotides not matched to a gene: 5. Germline V CDR1 and CDR2: MGHRA, YSYEKL. This CDR3 contains 13 residues. Per the original data handling: Amplifying reference gene primers gave estimates of nucleated cell counts. Here immunoSEQ multiplex PCR was the method, and the copy in TCRdb shows in-frame clones only, minus some. That table gives V, J and clone size, and the DNA gave D and trimming. The sample has about 210,000 clones, under 95% seen once. The receptor's source is a man aged 25 to 45 with acute or convalescent COVID-19. This chain links TRBV4-1 with TRBJ1-3, with TRBD1 matching over 8 bases. Sequencing was carried out using peripheral blood. The CDR3 is CASRGQGSNTIYF. The CDR3 nucleotides read TGCGCCAGCAGAGGACAGGGTTCGAACACCATATATTTT.